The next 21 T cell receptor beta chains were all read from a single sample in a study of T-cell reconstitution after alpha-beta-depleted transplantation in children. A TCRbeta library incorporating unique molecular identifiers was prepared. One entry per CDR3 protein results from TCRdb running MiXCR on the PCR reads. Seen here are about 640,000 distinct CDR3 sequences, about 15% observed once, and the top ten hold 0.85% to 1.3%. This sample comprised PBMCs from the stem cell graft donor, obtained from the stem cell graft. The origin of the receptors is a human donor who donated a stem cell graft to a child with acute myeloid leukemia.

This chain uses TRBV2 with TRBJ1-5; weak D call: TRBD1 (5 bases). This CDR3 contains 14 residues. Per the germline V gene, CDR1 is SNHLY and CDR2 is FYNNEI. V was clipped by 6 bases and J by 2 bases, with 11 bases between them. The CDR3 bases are TGTGCCAGCAGGGAGGACACCCGCAATCAGCCCCAGCATTTT. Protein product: CASREDTRNQPQHF.

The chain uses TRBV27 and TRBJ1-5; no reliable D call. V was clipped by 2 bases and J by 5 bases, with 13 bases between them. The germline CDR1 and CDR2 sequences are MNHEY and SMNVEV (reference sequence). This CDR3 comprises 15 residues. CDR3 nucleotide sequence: TGTGCCAGCAGTTTAGAGAGAGGGAGGGATCAGCCCCAGCATTTT. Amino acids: CASSLERGRDQPQHF.

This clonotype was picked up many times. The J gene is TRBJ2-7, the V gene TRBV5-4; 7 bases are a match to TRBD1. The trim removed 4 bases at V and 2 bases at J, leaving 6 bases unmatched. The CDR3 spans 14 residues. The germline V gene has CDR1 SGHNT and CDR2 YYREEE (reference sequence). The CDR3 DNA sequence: TGTGCCAGCAGCCCCACCCAGGGGGCCTACGAGCAGTACGTC. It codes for CASSPTQGAYEQYV.

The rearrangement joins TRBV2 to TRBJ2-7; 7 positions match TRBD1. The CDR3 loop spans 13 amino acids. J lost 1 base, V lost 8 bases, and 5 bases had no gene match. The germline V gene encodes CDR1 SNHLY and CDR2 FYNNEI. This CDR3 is CASGGQLSYEQYV. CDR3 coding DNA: TGTGCCAGCGGGGGACAGCTTTCCTACGAGCAGTACGTC.

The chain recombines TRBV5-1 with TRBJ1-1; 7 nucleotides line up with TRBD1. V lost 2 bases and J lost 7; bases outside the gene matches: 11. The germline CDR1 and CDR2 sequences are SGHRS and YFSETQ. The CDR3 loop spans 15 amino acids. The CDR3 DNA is TGCGCCAGCAGCTTAGAAGGGACAGCGCCAAGTGAAGCTTTCTTT. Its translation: CASSLEGTAPSEAFF.

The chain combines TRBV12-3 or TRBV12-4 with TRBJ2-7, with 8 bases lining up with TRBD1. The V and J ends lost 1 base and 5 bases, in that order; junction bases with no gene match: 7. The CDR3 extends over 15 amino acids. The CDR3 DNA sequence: TGTGCCAGCAGTTTAGGGGGGCAGGGGGCCCACGAGCAGTACGTC. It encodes CASSLGGQGAHEQYV.

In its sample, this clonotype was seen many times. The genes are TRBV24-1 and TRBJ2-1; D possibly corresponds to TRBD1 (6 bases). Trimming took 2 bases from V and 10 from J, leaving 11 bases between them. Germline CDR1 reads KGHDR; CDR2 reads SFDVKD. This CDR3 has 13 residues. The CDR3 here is CATSDSNREEQFF. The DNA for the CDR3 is TGTGCCACCAGTGATTCCAACAGGGAGGAGCAGTTCTTC.

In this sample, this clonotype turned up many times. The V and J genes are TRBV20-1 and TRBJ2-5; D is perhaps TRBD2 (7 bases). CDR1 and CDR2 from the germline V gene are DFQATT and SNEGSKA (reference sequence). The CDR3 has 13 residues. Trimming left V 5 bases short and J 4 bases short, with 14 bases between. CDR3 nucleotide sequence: TGCAGTGCTGCGGGGGCTAGCGGAGAGACCCAGTACTTC. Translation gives CSAAGASGETQYF.

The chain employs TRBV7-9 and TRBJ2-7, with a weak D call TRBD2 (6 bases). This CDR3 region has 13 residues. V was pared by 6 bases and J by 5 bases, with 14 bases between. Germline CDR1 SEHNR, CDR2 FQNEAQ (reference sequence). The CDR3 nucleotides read TGTGCCAGCAGACCCGGGAGAGCGGACGAGCAGTACTTC. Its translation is CASRPGRADEQYF.

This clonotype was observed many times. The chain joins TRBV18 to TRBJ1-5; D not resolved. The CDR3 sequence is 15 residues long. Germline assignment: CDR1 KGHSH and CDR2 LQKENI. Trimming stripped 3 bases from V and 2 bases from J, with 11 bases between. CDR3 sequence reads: CASSPPRGGNQPQHF. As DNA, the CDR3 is TGTGCCAGCTCACCCCCGCGGGGTGGCAATCAGCCCCAGCATTTT.

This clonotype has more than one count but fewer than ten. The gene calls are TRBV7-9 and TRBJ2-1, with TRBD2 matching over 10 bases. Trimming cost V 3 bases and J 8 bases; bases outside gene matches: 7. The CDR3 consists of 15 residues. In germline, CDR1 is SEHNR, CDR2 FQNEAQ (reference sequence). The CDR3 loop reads CASSFTGLAFDEQFF. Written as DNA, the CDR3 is TGTGCCAGCAGCTTTACGGGACTAGCGTTTGATGAGCAGTTCTTC.

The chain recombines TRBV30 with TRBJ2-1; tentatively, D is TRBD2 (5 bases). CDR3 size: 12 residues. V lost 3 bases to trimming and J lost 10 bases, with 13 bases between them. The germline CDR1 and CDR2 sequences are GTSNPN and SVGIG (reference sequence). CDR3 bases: TGTGCCTGGAGCGAATCCCGAGGGGAGCAGTTCTTC. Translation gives CAWSESRGEQFF.

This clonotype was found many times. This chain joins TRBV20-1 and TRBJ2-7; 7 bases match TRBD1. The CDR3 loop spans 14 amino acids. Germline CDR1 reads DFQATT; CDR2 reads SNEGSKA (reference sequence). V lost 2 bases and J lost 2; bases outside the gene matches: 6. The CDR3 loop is CSARPPGGPYEQYF. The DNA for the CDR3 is TGCAGTGCTAGACCCCCAGGGGGTCCCTACGAGCAGTACTTC.

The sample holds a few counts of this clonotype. In DNA form, the CDR3 reads TGCGCCAGCAGCGGGACAGCGACCCTCTATGGCTACACCTTC. As protein: CASSGTATLYGYTF. The chain has TRBV5-1 and TRBJ1-2; 7 bases map to TRBD1. CDR1 and CDR2 from the germline V gene are SGHRS and YFSETQ. J gave up 4 bases and V 4 bases, and 7 bases lay outside the gene matches. The CDR3 spans 14 residues. Using reference TRBV5-1 and TRBJ1-2 for the parts outside the CDR3, the full variable domain is KAGVTQTPRYLIKTRGQQVTLSCSPISGHRSVSWYQQTPGQGLQFLFEYFSETQRNKGNFPGRFSGRQFSNSRSEMNVSTLELGDSALYLCASSGTATLYGYTFGSGTRLTVV.

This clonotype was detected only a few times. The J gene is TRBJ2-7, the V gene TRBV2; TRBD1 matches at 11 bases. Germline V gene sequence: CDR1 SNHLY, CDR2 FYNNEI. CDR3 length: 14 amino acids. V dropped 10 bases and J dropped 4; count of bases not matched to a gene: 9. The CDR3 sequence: CATLNRDRGYEQYF. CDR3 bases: TGTGCCACCTTAAACCGGGACAGGGGGTACGAGCAGTACTTC. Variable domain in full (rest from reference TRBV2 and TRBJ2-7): EPEVTQTPSHQVTQMGQEVILRCVPISNHLYFYWYRQILGQKVEFLVSFYNNEISEKSEIFDDQFSVERPDGSNFTLKIRSTKLEDSAMYFCATLNRDRGYEQYFGPGTRLTVT.

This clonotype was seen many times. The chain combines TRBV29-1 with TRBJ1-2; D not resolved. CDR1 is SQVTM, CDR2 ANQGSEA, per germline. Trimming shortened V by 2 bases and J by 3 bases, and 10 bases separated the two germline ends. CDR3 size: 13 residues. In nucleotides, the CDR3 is TGCAGCGTTGAATCAGAGACGGACTATGGCTACACCTTC. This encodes CSVESETDYGYTF.

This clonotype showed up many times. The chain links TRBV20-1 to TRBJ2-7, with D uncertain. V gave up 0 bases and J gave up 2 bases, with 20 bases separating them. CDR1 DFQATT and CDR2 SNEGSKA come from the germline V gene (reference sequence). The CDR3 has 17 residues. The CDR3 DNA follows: TGCAGTGCTAGAGATCTCCTCTTGACACGATCAGCCTACGAGCAGTACTTC. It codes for CSARDLLLTRSAYEQYF.

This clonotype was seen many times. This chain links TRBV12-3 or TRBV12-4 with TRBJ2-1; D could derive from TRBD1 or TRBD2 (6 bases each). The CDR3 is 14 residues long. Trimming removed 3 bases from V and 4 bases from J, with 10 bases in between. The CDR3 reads CASSLQGRYNEQFF. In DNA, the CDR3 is TGTGCCAGCAGTTTGCAGGGGAGGTACAATGAGCAGTTCTTC.

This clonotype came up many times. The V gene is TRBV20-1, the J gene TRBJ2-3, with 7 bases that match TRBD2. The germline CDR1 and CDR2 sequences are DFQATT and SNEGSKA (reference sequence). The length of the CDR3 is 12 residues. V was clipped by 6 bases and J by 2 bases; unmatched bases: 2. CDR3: CSASGDTDTQYF. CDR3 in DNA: TGCAGTGCCAGCGGGGACACAGATACGCAGTATTTT.

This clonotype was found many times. The DNA of the CDR3 is TGTGCCAGCAGCTTGTACGGCGACTACGAGCAGTACTTC. Protein product: CASSLYGDYEQYF. This sequence joins TRBV5-6 and TRBJ2-7; D ambiguous. The CDR3 totals 13 residues. Germline CDR1 is SGHDT and CDR2 is YYEEEE. Deletions cut 1 base from V and 3 bases from J, with 8 bases between.

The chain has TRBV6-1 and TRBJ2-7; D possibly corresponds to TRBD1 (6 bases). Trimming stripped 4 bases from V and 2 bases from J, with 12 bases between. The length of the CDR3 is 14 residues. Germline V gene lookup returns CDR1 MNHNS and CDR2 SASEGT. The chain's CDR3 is CASSVIGQTYEQYV. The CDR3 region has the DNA TGTGCCAGCAGTGTAATCGGACAGACCTACGAGCAGTACGTC.